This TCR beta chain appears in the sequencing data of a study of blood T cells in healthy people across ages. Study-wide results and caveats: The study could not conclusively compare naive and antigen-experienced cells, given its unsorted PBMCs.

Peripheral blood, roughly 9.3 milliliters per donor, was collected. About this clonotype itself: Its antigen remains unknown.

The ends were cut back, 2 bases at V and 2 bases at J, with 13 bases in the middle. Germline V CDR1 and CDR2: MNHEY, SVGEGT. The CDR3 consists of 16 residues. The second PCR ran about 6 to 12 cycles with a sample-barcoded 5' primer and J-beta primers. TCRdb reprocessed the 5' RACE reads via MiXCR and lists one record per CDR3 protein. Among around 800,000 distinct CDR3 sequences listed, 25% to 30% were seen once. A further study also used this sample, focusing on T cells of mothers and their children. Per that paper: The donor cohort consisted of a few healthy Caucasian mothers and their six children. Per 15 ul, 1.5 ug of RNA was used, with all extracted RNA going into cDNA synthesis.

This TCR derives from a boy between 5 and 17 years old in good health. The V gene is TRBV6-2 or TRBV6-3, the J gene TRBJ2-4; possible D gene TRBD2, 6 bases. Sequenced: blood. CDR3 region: CASSYGGEITKNIQYF. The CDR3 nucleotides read TGTGCCAGCAGTTACGGAGGGGAGATAACCAAAAACATTCAGTACTTC.